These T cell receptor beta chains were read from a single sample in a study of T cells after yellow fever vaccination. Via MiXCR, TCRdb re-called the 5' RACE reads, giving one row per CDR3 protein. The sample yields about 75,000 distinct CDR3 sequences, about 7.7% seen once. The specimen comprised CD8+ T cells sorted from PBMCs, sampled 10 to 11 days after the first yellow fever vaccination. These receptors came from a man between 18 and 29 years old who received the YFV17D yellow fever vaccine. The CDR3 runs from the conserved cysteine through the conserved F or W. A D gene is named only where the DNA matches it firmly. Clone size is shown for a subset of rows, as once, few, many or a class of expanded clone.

TGTGCCAGCAGTTACGCCGCCGGACACCCCTACGAGCAGTACTTC	CASSYAAGHPYEQYF	many	NA	TRBJ2-7	TRBV6-2/TRBV6-3
TGTGCCAGCAGCTTAATCGCGTCGCCCAATGAGCAGTTCTTC	CASSLIASPNEQFF	NA	NA	TRBJ2-1	TRBV7-2
TGTGCCAGCAGCTTTCGGGGCAGCCCTAACACTGAAGCTTTCTTT	CASSFRGSPNTEAFF	many	NA	TRBJ1-1	TRBV5-5
TGTGCCAGCAGTCCAGGGGTAGACGAGCAGTACTTC	CASSPGVDEQYF	many	NA	TRBJ2-7	TRBV28
TGTGCCAGCACCCCCTGGGGGAATGGCTCACCCCTCCACTTT	CASTPWGNGSPLHF	NA	NA	TRBJ1-6	TRBV28
TGTGCCAGCATATCGGTAGGTGAAGCTTTCTTT	CASISVGEAFF	NA	NA	TRBJ1-1	TRBV3-1
TGTGCCAGCAGCGTTTCCCATCCAGATACGCAGTATTTT	CASSVSHPDTQYF	many	NA	TRBJ2-3	TRBV12-3/TRBV12-4
TGTGCCATCAGTGAGCCGAGGGGGAACGAGCAGTACTTC	CAISEPRGNEQYF	few	NA	TRBJ2-7	TRBV10-3
TGTGCCAGCACCTTCTTGGGCGGTTTCGAGCAGTACTTC	CASTFLGGFEQYF	many	NA	TRBJ2-7	TRBV6-2/TRBV6-3
TGCAGCGCCCTGTCGTCCTACGAGCAGTACTTC	CSALSSYEQYF	many	NA	TRBJ2-7	TRBV29-1
TGCGCCAGCAGCCAAGTTAGCGGAGGGGGGGGTGAGCAGTTCTTC	CASSQVSGGGGEQFF	few	NA	TRBJ2-1	TRBV4-3
TGTGCCAGCAGGGATCGGGTCTCTGGGGCCAACGTCCTGACTTTC	CASRDRVSGANVLTF	NA	NA	TRBJ2-6	TRBV12-3/TRBV12-4
TGTGCCAGCAGTTACGGGCTAGCGCCCGAAGAGACCCAGTACTTC	CASSYGLAPEETQYF	many	NA	TRBJ2-5	TRBV6-5
TGCAGTGCTGATACAGGGTTCCTTAATTCACCCCTCCACTTT	CSADTGFLNSPLHF	many	NA	TRBJ1-6	TRBV20-1
TGTGCCACCGGACGAGACAGGGGGCCCAGCCAGCCCCAGCATTTT	CATGRDRGPSQPQHF	few	TRBD1	TRBJ1-5	TRBV15
TGCGCCAGCAGCCAAGCGGAAGGGCCGACAAGGCCAGATACGCAGTATTTT	CASSQAEGPTRPDTQYF	few	NA	TRBJ2-3	TRBV4-3
TGTGCCAGCAGTTACCAACAGGGGGGGATTGAGACCCAGTACTTC	CASSYQQGGIETQYF	many	NA	TRBJ2-5	TRBV6-5
TGCAGCGCTGGGGCGGGGACTGAAGCTTTCTTT	CSAGAGTEAFF	many	NA	TRBJ1-1	TRBV29-1
TGCGCCAGCAGCCAAGATGAGCGGTGGTCGGGCTACACCTTC	CASSQDERWSGYTF	medium-sized	NA	TRBJ1-2	TRBV4-3
TGTGCCAGCAGCTTAGTATATGGTACAGGCGAAAAACTGTTTTTT	CASSLVYGTGEKLFF	few	NA	TRBJ1-4	TRBV7-8
TGTGCCAGCAGTTTAGCACAGAACTACAATGAGCAGTTCTTC	CASSLAQNYNEQFF	NA	NA	TRBJ2-1	TRBV12-3/TRBV12-4
TGTGCCAGCAGCCACTCGCGGCTTCTCGCGAACACCGGGGAGCTGTTTTTT	CASSHSRLLANTGELFF	few	NA	TRBJ2-2	TRBV7-6
TGTGCCAGCAGCTTGGAGGGGTCGAGTGAGCAGTTCTTC	CASSLEGSSEQFF	NA	NA	TRBJ2-1	TRBV5-4
TGTGCCAGCAGCGCCCGGACAGGGGGCTTGACAGATACGCAGTATTTT	CASSARTGGLTDTQYF	many	TRBD1	TRBJ2-3	TRBV7-6
TGTGCCAGCAGCTACGTAGCGGGGGGGTACAATGAGCAGTTCTTC	CASSYVAGGYNEQFF	NA	TRBD2	TRBJ2-1	TRBV7-2
TGCGCCAGCAGCCAACCCGGGTCAGGGGACGAGCAGTACTTC	CASSQPGSGDEQYF	few	NA	TRBJ2-7	TRBV5-1
TGTGCCAGCGCCACGGCAATGAATGGCCCCTACAATGAGCAGTTCTTC	CASATAMNGPYNEQFF	many	NA	TRBJ2-1	TRBV6-2/TRBV6-3
TGTGCCAGTCGCTTGTCACGGGCCGGGGAGCTGTTTTTT	CASRLSRAGELFF	NA	NA	TRBJ2-2	TRBV19
TGTGCCAGCAGTCTCACCTACGAGCAGTACTTC	CASSLTYEQYF	many	NA	TRBJ2-7	TRBV7-9
TGTGCCAGCAGTTACTCCGGGTTTGATACGCAGTATTTT	CASSYSGFDTQYF	many	NA	TRBJ2-3	TRBV6-2/TRBV6-3
TGTGCCAGCCGTTTCGACCAGTCGGAAGAGACCCAGTACTTC	CASRFDQSEETQYF	many	NA	TRBJ2-5	TRBV12-3/TRBV12-4
TGTGCCAGCAGTCCCGGGCCAGGCGGTGAGCAGTTCTTC	CASSPGPGGEQFF	many	NA	TRBJ2-1	TRBV12-3/TRBV12-4
TGTGCCAGCAGTTCGTCCCCTTCTGGGGCCAACGTCCTGACTTTC	CASSSSPSGANVLTF	few	NA	TRBJ2-6	TRBV27
TGTGCCACCAGCAGGCAGGTTATGAACACTGAAGCTTTCTTT	CATSRQVMNTEAFF	few	NA	TRBJ1-1	TRBV15
TGTGCCAGCGGGTGGACAGGGCTGTACAATGAGCAGTTCTTC	CASGWTGLYNEQFF	NA	TRBD1	TRBJ2-1	TRBV28
TGTGCCAGCAGCTCCGAAGGATATCGGCTCCTAGGGAGAAGCTCCTACAATGAGCAGTTCTTC	CASSSEGYRLLGRSSYNEQFF	few	NA	TRBJ2-1	TRBV11-1
TGTGCCAGCAGCTTTGTGGGCAGTACGTACGAGCAGTACTTC	CASSFVGSTYEQYF	few	NA	TRBJ2-7	TRBV5-4
TGTGCCAGCAGCCTCTGGGGGCCAGGCAATGAGCAGTTCTTC	CASSLWGPGNEQFF	few	NA	TRBJ2-1	TRBV11-2
TGTGCCAGCAGTGACGGTAAAAGGGAGAATCAGCCCCAGCATTTT	CASSDGKRENQPQHF	few	NA	TRBJ1-5	TRBV6-2/TRBV6-3
TGTGCCAGCAGCTTCACTTCCAGGGCGTTCTCCGATACGCAGTATTTT	CASSFTSRAFSDTQYF	many	NA	TRBJ2-3	TRBV7-9
TGCGCCAGCAGCCAAGGGGAGGCGGGTTCCTACGAGCAGTACTTC	CASSQGEAGSYEQYF	few	NA	TRBJ2-7	TRBV4-1
TGTGCCAGCAGCTTGGCAGGGACTAGCCAAGAGACCCAGTACTTC	CASSLAGTSQETQYF	few	TRBD2	TRBJ2-5	TRBV5-6
TGTGCCAGCAGCGTAAGGACAGGGGACGTAGGCAACACTGAAGCTTTCTTT	CASSVRTGDVGNTEAFF	many	TRBD1	TRBJ1-1	TRBV9
TGTGCCAGCAGCTTAGTTGGGCAGCGGGATGAGCAGTTCTTC	CASSLVGQRDEQFF	many	NA	TRBJ2-1	TRBV7-9
TGCGCCAGCAGCCAAGATTGGATACAGAGGGACGGCTACACCTTC	CASSQDWIQRDGYTF	many	NA	TRBJ1-2	TRBV4-1
TGTGCCAGCAGCTTACAGGGAGTTTCCTACAATGAGCAGTTCTTC	CASSLQGVSYNEQFF	NA	NA	TRBJ2-1	TRBV5-8
TGTGCCAGCAGCTTAAGCCGGTTACAGGATGAGCAGTTCTTC	CASSLSRLQDEQFF	many	NA	TRBJ2-1	TRBV7-9
TGCGCCAGCAGCCAGCCGGGACAGGGAATGTCAGAGACCCAGTACTTC	CASSQPGQGMSETQYF	many	TRBD1	TRBJ2-5	TRBV4-1
TGTGCCAGCAGCTTTGGTAGCGGGGGGCCCCCCAAGCAGTTCTTC	CASSFGSGGPPKQFF	NA	TRBD2	TRBJ2-1	TRBV7-9
TGTGCCAGCAGTCCCTTTAGACTAACAGATACGCAGTATTTT	CASSPFRLTDTQYF	many	NA	TRBJ2-3	TRBV12-3/TRBV12-4
TGCGCCAGCAGTCTTAGACTAGCGGAGTACAATGAGCAGTTCTTC	CASSLRLAEYNEQFF	many	TRBD2	TRBJ2-1	TRBV4-1
TGTGCCAGCACCGGACAGGGTTACTACAATGAGCAGTTCTTC	CASTGQGYYNEQFF	many	TRBD1	TRBJ2-1	TRBV7-9
TGTGCCAGCGGCCCCGGGGGACGGCACAATGAGCAGTTCTTC	CASGPGGRHNEQFF	many	NA	TRBJ2-1	TRBV5-6